This T cell receptor (beta chain) was sequenced in a study of tumor-infiltrating lymphocytes in primary liver carcinoma. With regard to this clonotype: Antigen specificity is unknown. This likely comes from a read error, as the CDR3 has no conserved phenylalanine or tryptophan at its end.

Whole-study results and caveats: Present in all five tumor regions were only about 7.5-25% of the top clones.

RNA and DNA were co-extracted from around 20-30 mg of unsorted bulk tissue. Every tumor yielded five separate sampled regions. Without exception, tumor samples held over 85% viable tumor cells. The germline CDR1 and CDR2 sequences are PRHDT and FYEKMQ (reference sequence). V shed 0 bases and J shed 1 base, with 13 bases lying between them. The CDR3 covers 17 residues. TCR beta cDNA came from about 500 ng total RNA, primed with a constant-region primer. Nested multiplex PCR, run for three rounds with slightly modified ARM-PCR, yielded TCR beta libraries. Investigators reported that the first two PCR rounds, at around 10 cycles each, used TRBV1-TRBV30 forward primers with a C-beta reverse primer. TCRdb ran MiXCR on the multiplex PCR reads and lists one entry per CDR3 protein. The data show almost 55,000 distinct CDR3 sequences, 60% to 75% seen once.

Sequenced material: liver tumor tissue from sampling region 2. Noted subset: tumor region T2, inferior pole. The chain recombines TRBV13 with TRBJ2-1; a weak D match, TRBD2 (6 bases). The origin of this receptor is a man in his forties with primary liver carcinoma and hepatitis B virus infection. Written as DNA, the CDR3 is TGTGCCAGCAGCTTAGGGGGAGGCAGAAGGTCCTACAATGAGCAGTTCTCC. Residues: CASSLGGGRRSYNEQFS.